This record looks at one T cell receptor (beta chain) sequence and its context. What it binds is not known. Assay used: immunoSEQ multiplex PCR; TCRdb lists only in-frame clones, some missing. Among about 190,000 clones listed, 87% were seen once. The source of the sample is a study of T cell responses to AZD1222 COVID-19 vaccine. Study outcomes and limitations: An increase in Spike-specific TCR breadth and depth was observed after two AZD1222 doses. Every sample of the repertoires postdated the peak T cell response. Females outnumbered males among donors, who were mostly white British; clonal diversity was possibly underestimated. Researchers report vaccine-associated CD4 TCRs spanning spike, with dominance at 160-218 and 743-854.

The CDR3 extends over 14 amino acids. CDR1 is MNHEY, CDR2 SMNVEV, per germline (reference sequence). V lost 3 bases and J lost 4; bases outside the gene matches: 4. The chain joins TRBV27 to TRBJ1-1, with 8 bases lining up with TRBD1. The sample consisted of peripheral blood, taken on day 0 of MenACWY control vaccination. The TCR sequence derives from an adult in good health. CDR3 protein: CASSLNTGGTEAFF. CDR3 nucleotides: TGTGCCAGCAGTTTGAATACAGGGGGCACTGAAGCTTTCTTT.